The text below deals with one T cell receptor beta chain. What it binds is not known. This CDR3 spans 14 amino acids. The germline V and J ends were trimmed by 1 base and 0 bases, with 7 bases remaining between them. The germline V gene encodes CDR1 SGHRS and CDR2 YFSETQ. The data stem from a study of T-cell memory formation after mild COVID-19. At the level of the study: TCR clustering was largely donor specific.

Via MiXCR, TCRdb re-called the 5' RACE reads, giving one row per CDR3 protein. Among approximately 350,000 distinct CDR3 sequences, approximately 27% were seen once, and the ten largest hold approximately 13%. Study-level points and caveats: Pre-infection memory harbored some responding clones, suggesting cross-reactive memory joined. Contracting clones, day 15 to 85, had balanced CD4/CD8, and later expanders favored CD4+.

This sequence was found in an adult woman who had mild COVID-19 (a few samples of this study predate the infection). Cell type and time point are not known. The sequencing input was PBMCs or a T cell subset sorted from them (not recorded which). The chain couples TRBV5-1 to TRBJ1-1, with D unclear. The CDR3 sequence is CASSLITLNTEAFF. Here the CDR3 DNA reads TGCGCCAGCAGCTTGATTACGCTGAACACTGAAGCTTTCTTT. The full variable domain, with the rest looked up from reference TRBV5-1 and TRBJ1-1, is KAGVTQTPRYLIKTRGQQVTLSCSPISGHRSVSWYQQTPGQGLQFLFEYFSETQRNKGNFPGRFSGRQFSNSRSEMNVSTLELGDSALYLCASSLITLNTEAFFGQGTRLTVV.